This entry is about one T cell receptor (beta chain). No cognate antigen has been identified for it. Per-base qualities were not stored, and no clone one base away is much larger. This entry belongs to a study of CD8 T cells in ankylosing spondylitis (dated by TCRdb to 2016 to 2017). The study in broad terms: The study set out to find disease-linked TCR variants by profiling T cell receptor beta repertoires in ankylosing spondylitis patients and healthy donors. The full study cohort was made up of approximately 24 ankylosing spondylitis patients and about a hundred healthy donors. Samples of peripheral blood were taken, and for ankylosing spondylitis patients, synovial fluid was collected as well. General study outcomes and caveats: Some of the motif variants had been reported before in the synovial fluid and blood of reactive arthritis patients, a finding that suggests common disease-initiation mechanisms. In peripheral blood, the disease-linked clones were found at relatively low frequencies and had a CD8+ phenotype. A TCR beta motif of several highly homologous amino acid variants appeared characteristic of blood from ankylosing spondylitis patients. The disease-linked clones were reported as significantly enriched in matched synovial fluid samples from ankylosing spondylitis patients.

The sequencer was an Illumina HiSeq 2500. Quantitative 5'-RACE with molecular barcodes was the method used to prepare the TCR beta libraries. As for how the authors treated the data: A new computational method based on a probabilistic model of VDJ rearrangement was used to identify disease-linked TCR variants. TCRdb handled the public reads itself, with Q25 trimming in fastp and clone calling in MiXCR, and kept productive beta chains. For every CDR3 protein sequence, its rows merge into one entry that carries the most common genes and DNA. These V and J calls are TCRdb output, not the study's own analysis. The sample yields 200,000 to 250,000 distinct CDR3 sequences; 5.5% to 7.5% were counted once. More than 13% of the sample belongs to the ten largest clones. Including the terminal cysteine and phenylalanine, the CDR3 comprises 14 residues. Only CDR3 DNA remains: 42 bases, in frame from the first base. Cut back by 0 bases and 2 bases, the V and J ends lie 8 bases apart. Per the germline V gene, MNHEY is the CDR1 and SVGAGI is the CDR2.

The rearranged segments are TRBV6-5 and TRBJ2-7; no D segment can be confidently identified. This TCR derives from a male donor with ankylosing spondylitis. Sample: blood, either unsorted or a sorted T cell fraction (not recorded which). The base sequence is TGTGCCAGCAGTTACTCGAACCCCACCTACGAGCAGTACTTC. It specifies CASSYSNPTYEQYF.